This T cell receptor beta chain is drawn from a study of T cell responses to AZD1222 COVID-19 vaccine. As for the study in general: Timing groups of about 4 and about 12 weeks for second doses were pooled. General study findings and limits: Baseline seropositivity occurred in only 5 to 7 AZD1222 recipients. CD4 TCRs linked to vaccination spanned spike, dominating at 160-218 and 743-854. Once two AZD1222 doses were given, Spike-specific TCR breadth and depth went up.

Note on this clone: Its antigen remains unknown.

Clones were sequenced by immunoSEQ multiplex PCR, and TCRdb holds only the in-frame ones, with some missing. The table includes some 170,000 clones, 90% to 95% detected once. Germline V gene lookup returns CDR1 LGHDT and CDR2 YNNKEL (reference sequence). This CDR3 is 12 amino acids long. Trimming cost V 3 bases and J 3 bases, with 5 bases left between them. The chain uses TRBV3-1 (or the pseudogene TRBV3-2) and TRBJ1-1; the D gene is possibly TRBD1 (5 bases). The receptor comes from an adult in good health. Sequenced material: peripheral blood, taken on day 0 of AZD1222 vaccination. DNA for the CDR3: TGTGCCAGCAGCCAGACAGACACTGAAGCTTTCTTT. Protein: CASSQTDTEAFF.